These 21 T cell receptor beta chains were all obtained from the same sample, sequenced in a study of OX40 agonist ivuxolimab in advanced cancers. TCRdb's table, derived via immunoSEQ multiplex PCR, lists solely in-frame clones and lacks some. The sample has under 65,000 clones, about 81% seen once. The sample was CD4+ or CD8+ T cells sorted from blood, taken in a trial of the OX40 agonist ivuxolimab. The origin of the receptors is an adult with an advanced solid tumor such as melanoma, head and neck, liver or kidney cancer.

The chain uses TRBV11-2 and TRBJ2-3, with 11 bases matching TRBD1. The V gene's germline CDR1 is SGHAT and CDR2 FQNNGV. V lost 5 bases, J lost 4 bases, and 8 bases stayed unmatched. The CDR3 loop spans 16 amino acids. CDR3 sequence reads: CASSPTGTGGADTQYF. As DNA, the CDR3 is TGTGCCAGCAGCCCAACCGGGACAGGGGGAGCAGATACGCAGTATTTT.

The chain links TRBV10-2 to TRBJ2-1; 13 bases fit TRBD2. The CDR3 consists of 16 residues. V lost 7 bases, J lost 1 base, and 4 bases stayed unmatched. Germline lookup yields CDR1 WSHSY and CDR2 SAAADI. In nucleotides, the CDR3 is TGCGCCAGCAAATCGGGACTAGCGGGGTCCTACAATGAGCAGTTCTTC. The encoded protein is CASKSGLAGSYNEQFF.

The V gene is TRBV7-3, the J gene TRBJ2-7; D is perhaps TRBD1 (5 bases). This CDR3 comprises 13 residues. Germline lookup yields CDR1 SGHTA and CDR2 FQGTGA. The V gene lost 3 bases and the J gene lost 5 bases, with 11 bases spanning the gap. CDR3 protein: CASSLTVDHEQYF. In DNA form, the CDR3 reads TGTGCCAGCAGCTTGACAGTGGACCACGAGCAGTACTTC. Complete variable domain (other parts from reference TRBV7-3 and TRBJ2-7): GAGVSQTPSNKVTEKGKYVELRCDPISGHTALYWYRQSLGQGPEFLIYFQGTGAADDSGLPNDRFFAVRPEGSVSTLKIQRTERGDSAVYLCASSLTVDHEQYFGPGTRLTVT.

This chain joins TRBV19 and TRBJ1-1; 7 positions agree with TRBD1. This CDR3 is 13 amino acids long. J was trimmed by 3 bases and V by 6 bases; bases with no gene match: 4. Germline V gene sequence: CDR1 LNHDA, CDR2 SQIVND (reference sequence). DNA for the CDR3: TGTGCCAGTAGAGACAGGGCGGACACTGAAGCTTTCTTT. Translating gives CASRDRADTEAFF. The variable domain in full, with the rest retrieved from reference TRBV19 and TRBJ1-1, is DGGITQSPKYLFRKEGQNVTLSCEQNLNHDAMYWYRQDPGQGLRLIYYSQIVNDFQKGDIAEGYSVSREKKESFPLTVTSAQKNPTAFYLCASRDRADTEAFFGQGTRLTVV.

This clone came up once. CDR3 in amino acids: CASSFPSGTGIGELFF. CDR3 sequence (DNA): TGTGCCAGCAGTTTCCCCTCCGGGACAGGGATCGGGGAGCTGTTTTTT. This chain joins TRBV28 and TRBJ2-2, with 9 bases matching TRBD1. The trim removed 3 bases at V and 7 bases at J, leaving 9 bases unmatched. Germline values: CDR1 MDHEN, CDR2 SYDVKM. There are 16 residues in the CDR3.

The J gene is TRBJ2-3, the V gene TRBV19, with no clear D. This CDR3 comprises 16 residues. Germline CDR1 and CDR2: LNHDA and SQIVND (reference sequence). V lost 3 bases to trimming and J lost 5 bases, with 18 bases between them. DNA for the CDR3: TGTGCCAGTAGTATGGTTGGGGTAGCAGCCGTAGATACGCAGTATTTT. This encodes CASSMVGVAAVDTQYF.

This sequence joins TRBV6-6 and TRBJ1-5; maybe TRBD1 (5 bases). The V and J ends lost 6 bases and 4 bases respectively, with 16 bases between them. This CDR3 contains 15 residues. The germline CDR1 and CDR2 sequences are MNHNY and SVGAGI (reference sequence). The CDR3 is CASSATASLNQPQHF. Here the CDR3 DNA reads TGTGCCAGCAGCGCGACAGCAAGCCTTAATCAGCCCCAGCATTTT.

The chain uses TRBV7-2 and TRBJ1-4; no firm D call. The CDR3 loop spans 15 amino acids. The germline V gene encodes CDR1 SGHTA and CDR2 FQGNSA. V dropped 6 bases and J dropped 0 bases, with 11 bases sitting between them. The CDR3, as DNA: TGTGCCAGCAGGCGTACCATCTCAACTAATGAAAAACTGTTTTTT. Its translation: CASRRTISTNEKLFF.

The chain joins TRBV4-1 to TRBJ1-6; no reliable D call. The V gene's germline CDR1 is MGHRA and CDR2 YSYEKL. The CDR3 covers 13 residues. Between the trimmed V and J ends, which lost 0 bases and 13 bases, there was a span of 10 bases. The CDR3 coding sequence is TGCGCCAGCAGCCAAGACAGTTTCGGGCCCCTCCACTTT. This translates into CASSQDSFGPLHF.

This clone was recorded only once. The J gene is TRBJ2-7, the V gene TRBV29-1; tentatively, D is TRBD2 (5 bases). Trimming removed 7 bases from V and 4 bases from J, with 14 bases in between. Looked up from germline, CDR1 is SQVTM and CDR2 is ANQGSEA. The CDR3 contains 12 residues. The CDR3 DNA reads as TGCAGCGGAGGACGGGGATCGTACGAGCAGTACTTC. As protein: CSGGRGSYEQYF.

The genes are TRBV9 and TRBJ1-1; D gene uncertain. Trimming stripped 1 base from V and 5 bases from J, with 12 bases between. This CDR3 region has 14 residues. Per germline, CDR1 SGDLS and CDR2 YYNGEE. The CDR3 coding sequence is TGTGCCAGCAGCGTACAAGCGGTTGGTACTGAAGCTTTCTTT. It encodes CASSVQAVGTEAFF.

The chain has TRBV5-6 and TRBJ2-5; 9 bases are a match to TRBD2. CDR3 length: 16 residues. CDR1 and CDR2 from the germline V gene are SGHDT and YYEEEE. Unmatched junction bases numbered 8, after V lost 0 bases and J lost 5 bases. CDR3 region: CASSLERRGGSETQYF. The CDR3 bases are TGTGCCAGCAGCTTGGAGAGGCGGGGGGGCTCGGAGACCCAGTACTTC.

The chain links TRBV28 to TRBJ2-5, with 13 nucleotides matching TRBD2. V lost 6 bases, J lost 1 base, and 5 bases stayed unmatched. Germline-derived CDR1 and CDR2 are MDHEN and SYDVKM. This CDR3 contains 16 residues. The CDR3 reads CASSDGLAGAQETQYF. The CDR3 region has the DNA TGTGCCAGCAGCGATGGACTAGCGGGAGCCCAAGAGACCCAGTACTTC.

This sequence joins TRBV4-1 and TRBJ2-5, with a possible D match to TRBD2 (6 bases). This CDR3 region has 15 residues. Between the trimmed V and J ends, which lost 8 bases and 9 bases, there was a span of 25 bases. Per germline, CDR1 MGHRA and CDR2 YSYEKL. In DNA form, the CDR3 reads TGCGCCAGCTCGACGGGGGAAATTTTAGTCGGGGCCCAGTACTTC. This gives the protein CASSTGEILVGAQYF.

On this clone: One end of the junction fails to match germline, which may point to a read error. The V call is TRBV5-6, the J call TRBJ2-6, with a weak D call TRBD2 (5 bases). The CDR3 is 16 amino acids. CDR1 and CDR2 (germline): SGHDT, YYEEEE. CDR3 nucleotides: TGTGCCAGCAGCTTTTTCTCCGGGTCCGGGGTCAACGTCCTGACTTTC. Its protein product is CASSFFSGSGVNVLTF. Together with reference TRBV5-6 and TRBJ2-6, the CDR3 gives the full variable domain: DAGVTQSPTHLIKTRGQQVTLRCSPKSGHDTVSWYQQALGQGPQFIFQYYEEEERQRGNFPDRFSGHQFPNYSSELNVNALLLGDSALYLCASSFFSGSGVNVLTFGAGSRLTVL.

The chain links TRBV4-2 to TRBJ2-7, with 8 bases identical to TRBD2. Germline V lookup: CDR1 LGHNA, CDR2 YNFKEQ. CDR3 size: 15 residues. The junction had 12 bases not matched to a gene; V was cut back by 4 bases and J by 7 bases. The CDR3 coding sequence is TGTGCCAGCAGCCTCCAGATAGCGGGAATAGGTGAGCAGTACTTC. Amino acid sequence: CASSLQIAGIGEQYF.

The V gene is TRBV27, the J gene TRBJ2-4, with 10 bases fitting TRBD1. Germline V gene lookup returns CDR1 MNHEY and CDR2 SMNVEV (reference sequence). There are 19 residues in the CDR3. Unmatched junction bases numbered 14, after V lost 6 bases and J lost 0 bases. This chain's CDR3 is CASRTSGQGLTLAKNIQYF. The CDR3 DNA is TGTGCCAGCAGGACCTCGGGACAGGGGTTGACTCTAGCCAAAAACATTCAGTACTTC.

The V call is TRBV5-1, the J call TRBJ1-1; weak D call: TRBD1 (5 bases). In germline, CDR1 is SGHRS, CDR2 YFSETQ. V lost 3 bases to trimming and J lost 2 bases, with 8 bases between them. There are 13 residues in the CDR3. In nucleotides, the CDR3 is TGCGCCAGCAGCTCCAGGACAAACACTGAAGCTTTCTTT. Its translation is CASSSRTNTEAFF.

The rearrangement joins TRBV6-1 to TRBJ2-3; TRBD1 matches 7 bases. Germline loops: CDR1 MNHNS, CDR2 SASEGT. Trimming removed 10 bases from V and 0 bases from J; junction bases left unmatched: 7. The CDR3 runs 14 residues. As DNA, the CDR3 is TGTGCCACCACGACAGGGTCCAGCACAGATACGCAGTATTTT. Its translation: CATTTGSSTDTQYF.

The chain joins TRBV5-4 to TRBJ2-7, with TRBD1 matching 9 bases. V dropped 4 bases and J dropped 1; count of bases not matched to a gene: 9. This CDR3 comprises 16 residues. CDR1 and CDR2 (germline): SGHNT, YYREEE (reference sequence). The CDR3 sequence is CASSAKTGGSSYEQYF. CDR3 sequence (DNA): TGTGCCAGCAGCGCCAAAACAGGGGGCTCGTCCTACGAGCAGTACTTC.

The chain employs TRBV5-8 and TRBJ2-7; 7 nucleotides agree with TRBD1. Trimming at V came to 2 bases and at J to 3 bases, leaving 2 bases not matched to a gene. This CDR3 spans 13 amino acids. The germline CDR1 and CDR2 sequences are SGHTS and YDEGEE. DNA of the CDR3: TGTGCCAGCAGCTTTGACAGGGACTACGAGCAGTACTTC. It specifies CASSFDRDYEQYF. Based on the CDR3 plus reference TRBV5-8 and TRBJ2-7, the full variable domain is EAGVTQSPTHLIKTRGQQATLRCSPISGHTSVYWYQQALGLGLQFLLWYDEGEERNRGNFPPRFSGRQFPNYSSELNVNALELEDSALYLCASSFDRDYEQYFGPGTRLTVT.